This T cell receptor (beta chain) was observed in a study of blood T cells in healthy people across ages. Findings and caveats of the study: Aged donors had fewer naive CD4+ cells and lower diversity than long-lived donors.

The second PCR ran roughly 7 to 12 cycles with a sample-barcoded 5' primer and J-beta primers. TCRdb analysed the 5' RACE reads with MiXCR anew, one entry per CDR3 protein. The sample carries approximately 360,000 distinct CDR3 sequences, roughly half recorded once. Worth noting for this clonotype: Antigen specificity is unknown.

The source of this sequence is a man between 60 and 70 years old in good health. What was sequenced was blood.

CDR3 nucleotide sequence: TGCGCCAGCAGCCGGGACAGGGGGAACTACGAGCAGTACTTC. This gives the protein CASSRDRGNYEQYF. The chain uses TRBV4-3 and TRBJ2-7; 11 nucleotides align to TRBD1. Looked up from germline, CDR1 is LGHNA and CDR2 is YSLEER. With V trimmed by 4 bases and J by 3 bases, 2 bases remained unmatched. This CDR3 is 14 amino acids long.